This T cell receptor (beta chain) appears in the sequencing data of a study of T cells in narcolepsy. Study information: Healthy controls were enrolled alongside patients with narcolepsy type 1 or type 2. General study points: Same-patient CSF and blood CD4+ T cell clonotypes included HCRT-specific and TRIB2-specific autoreactive ones. In some patient and control memory CD4+ samples, autoreactive clones were absent.

As concerns this clone: Its matching antigen is unknown.

This CDR3 comprises 17 residues. Per germline, CDR1 SEHNR and CDR2 FQNEAQ (reference sequence). V shed 2 bases and J shed 3 bases, with 16 bases lying between them. Sequencing used immunoSEQ multiplex PCR; TCRdb keeps in-frame clones, though not all of them. The sample lists around 28,000 clones, roughly four fifths seen once, with around 0.85% in the top ten. The gene calls are TRBV7-9 and TRBJ1-4; D might be TRBD1 (5 bases). Sequencing was done on a sample of CD45RA- memory CD4+ T cells from PBMCs. This receptor was taken from a human donor with narcolepsy. The CDR3 nucleotides are TGTGCCAGCAGCTTATCGGCAGGGACGGGAGCTAATGAAAAACTGTTTTTT. Protein product: CASSLSAGTGANEKLFF.